Only a few counts were recorded for the clone carrying this TCR beta chain. This sample is drawn from a study of beta chain features in type 1 diabetes. Expressed TCRB transcripts were sequenced, since all the RNA that had been isolated was reverse transcribed. Reads from naive, central memory and regulatory T cell samples averaged roughly 3.6 million. Sequenced by immunoSEQ multiplex PCR; TCRdb stores in-frame clones only, minus some. Of under 400,000 clones in the sample, about 18% were seen once. Germline V gene sequence: CDR1 GTSNPN, CDR2 SVGIG (reference sequence). Trimming took off 2 bases at V and 3 bases at J, with 15 bases between the two ends. This CDR3 is 15 amino acids long.

The sequenced sample was naive CD4+ T cells from blood. This TCR derives from a woman in her late teens or twenties in good health. The chain joins TRBV30 to TRBJ2-3; possible D gene TRBD2, 6 bases. The CDR3 DNA reads TGTGCCTGGAGTCCTCGGGACTGGGGGACAGATACGCAGTATTTT. Its translation: CAWSPRDWGTDTQYF.